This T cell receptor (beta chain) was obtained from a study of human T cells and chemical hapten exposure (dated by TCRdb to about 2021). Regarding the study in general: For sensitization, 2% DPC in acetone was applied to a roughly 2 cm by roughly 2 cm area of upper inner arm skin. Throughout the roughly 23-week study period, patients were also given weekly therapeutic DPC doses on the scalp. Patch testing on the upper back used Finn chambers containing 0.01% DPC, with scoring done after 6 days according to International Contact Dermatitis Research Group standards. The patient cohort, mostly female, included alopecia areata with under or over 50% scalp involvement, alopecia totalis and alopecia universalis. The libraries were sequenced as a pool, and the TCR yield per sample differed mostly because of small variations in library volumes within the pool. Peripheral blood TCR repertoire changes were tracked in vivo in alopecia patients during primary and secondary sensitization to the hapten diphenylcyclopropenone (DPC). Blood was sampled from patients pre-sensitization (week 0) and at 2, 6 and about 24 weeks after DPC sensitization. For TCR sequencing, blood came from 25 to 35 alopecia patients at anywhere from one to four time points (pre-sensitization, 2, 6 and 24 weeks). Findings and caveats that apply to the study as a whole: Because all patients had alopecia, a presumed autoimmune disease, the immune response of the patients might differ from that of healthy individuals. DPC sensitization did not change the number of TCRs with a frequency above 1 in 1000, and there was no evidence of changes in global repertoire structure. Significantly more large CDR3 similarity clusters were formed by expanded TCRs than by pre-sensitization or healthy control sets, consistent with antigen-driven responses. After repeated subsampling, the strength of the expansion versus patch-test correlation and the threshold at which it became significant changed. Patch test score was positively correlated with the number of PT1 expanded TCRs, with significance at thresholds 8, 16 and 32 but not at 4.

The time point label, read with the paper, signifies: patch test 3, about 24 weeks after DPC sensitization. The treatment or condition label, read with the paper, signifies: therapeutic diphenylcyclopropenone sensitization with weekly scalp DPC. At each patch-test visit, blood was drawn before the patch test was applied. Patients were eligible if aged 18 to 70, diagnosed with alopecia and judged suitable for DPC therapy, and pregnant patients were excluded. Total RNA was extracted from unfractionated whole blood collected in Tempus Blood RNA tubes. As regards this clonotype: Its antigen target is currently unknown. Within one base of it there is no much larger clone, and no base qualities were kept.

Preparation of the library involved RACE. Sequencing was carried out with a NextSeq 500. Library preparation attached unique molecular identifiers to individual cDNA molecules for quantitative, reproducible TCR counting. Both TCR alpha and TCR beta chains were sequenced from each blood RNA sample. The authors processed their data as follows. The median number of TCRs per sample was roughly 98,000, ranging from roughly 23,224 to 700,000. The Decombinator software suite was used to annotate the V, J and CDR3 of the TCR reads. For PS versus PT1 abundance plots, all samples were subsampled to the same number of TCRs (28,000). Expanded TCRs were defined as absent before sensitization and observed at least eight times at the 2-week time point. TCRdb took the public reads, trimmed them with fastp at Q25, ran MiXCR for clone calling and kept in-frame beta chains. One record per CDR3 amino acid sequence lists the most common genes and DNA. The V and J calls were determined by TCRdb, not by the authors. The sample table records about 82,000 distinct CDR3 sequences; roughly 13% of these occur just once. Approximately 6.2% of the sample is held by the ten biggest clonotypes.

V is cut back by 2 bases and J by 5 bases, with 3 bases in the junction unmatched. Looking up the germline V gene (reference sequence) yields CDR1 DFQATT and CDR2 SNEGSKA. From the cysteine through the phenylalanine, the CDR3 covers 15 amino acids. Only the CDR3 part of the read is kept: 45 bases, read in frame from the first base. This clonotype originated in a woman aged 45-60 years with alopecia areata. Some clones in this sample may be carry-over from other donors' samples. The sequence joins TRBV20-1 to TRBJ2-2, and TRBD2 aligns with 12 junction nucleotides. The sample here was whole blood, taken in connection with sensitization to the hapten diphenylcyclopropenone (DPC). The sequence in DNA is TGCAGTGCTAGAAGACTAGCGGGAGTAACCGGGGAGCTGTTTTTT. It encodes CSARRLAGVTGELFF.